This is a list of T cell receptor beta chains from one sample in a study of blood T cell repertoires in COVID-19. Clones were sequenced by immunoSEQ multiplex PCR, and TCRdb holds only the in-frame ones, with some missing. Of 290,000 or so clones listed, around nine tenths are singletons. Sequencing was carried out using PBMCs or T cells enriched from blood (not recorded which). The receptors come from a woman in her late teens or twenties who had recovered from COVID-19. The CDR3 runs from the conserved cysteine through the conserved F or W. Each record gives: D gene, J gene, V gene, clone size, CDR3 DNA, CDR3 protein. A D gene is named only where the DNA matches it firmly. Clone size is shown for a subset of rows, as once, few, many or a class of expanded clone.

d_gene: TRBD2
j_gene: TRBJ2-1
v_gene: TRBV27
abundance: -
CDR3nt: TGTGCCAGCAGTTTGGTAGCGGGGGCCTTATACAATGAGCAGTTCTTC
CDR3aa: CASSLVAGALYNEQFF

d_gene: -
j_gene: TRBJ2-3
v_gene: TRBV18
abundance: once
CDR3nt: TGTGCCAGCTCACGAGCGGCACCGGCCCTATTATTT
CDR3aa: CASSRAAPALLF

d_gene: -
j_gene: TRBJ2-7
v_gene: TRBV27
abundance: -
CDR3nt: TGTGCCAGCAGTTTAGTCGGTAGACATTCCTACGAGCAGTACTTC
CDR3aa: CASSLVGRHSYEQYF

d_gene: TRBD1
j_gene: TRBJ2-7
v_gene: TRBV18
abundance: -
CDR3nt: TGTGCCAGCTCACCCGGGACAGGGGGCTACGAGCAGTACTTC
CDR3aa: CASSPGTGGYEQYF

d_gene: -
j_gene: TRBJ1-5
v_gene: TRBV24-1
abundance: few
CDR3nt: TGTGCCACCTCTCAGGGGCCCCGTTCGGGGTATAATCAGCCCCAGCATTTT
CDR3aa: CATSQGPRSGYNQPQHF

d_gene: -
j_gene: TRBJ1-2
v_gene: TRBV7-9
abundance: -
CDR3nt: TGTGCCAGCAGCTCCAGTTTTAACTATGGCTACACCTTC
CDR3aa: CASSSSFNYGYTF

d_gene: -
j_gene: TRBJ1-1
v_gene: TRBV7-8
abundance: once
CDR3nt: TGTGCCAGCAGCTTAGGAAACAGGAGGAACACTGAAGCTTTCTTT
CDR3aa: CASSLGNRRNTEAFF

d_gene: -
j_gene: TRBJ1-3
v_gene: TRBV29-1
abundance: -
CDR3nt: TGCAGCGTTGAAGAAGCGTTAGGAAACACCATATATTTT
CDR3aa: CSVEEALGNTIYF

d_gene: -
j_gene: TRBJ1-1
v_gene: TRBV12-3/TRBV12-4
abundance: few
CDR3nt: TGTGCCAGCAGTTTAGTTCGGACTGAAGCTTTCTTT
CDR3aa: CASSLVRTEAFF

d_gene: TRBD2
j_gene: TRBJ2-1
v_gene: TRBV5-6
abundance: -
CDR3nt: TGTGCCAGCAGCTTGGAGCTAGCGGAGTCCTACAATGAGCAGTTCTTC
CDR3aa: CASSLELAESYNEQFF

d_gene: -
j_gene: TRBJ1-1
v_gene: TRBV11-2
abundance: -
CDR3nt: TGTGCCAGCAGCGCCGGACAGATTTTGAACACTGAAGCTTTCTTT
CDR3aa: CASSAGQILNTEAFF

d_gene: -
j_gene: TRBJ1-6
v_gene: TRBV7-9
abundance: -
CDR3nt: TGTGCCAGCAGCTTAGGAGGGGGCTCCTATAATTCACCCCTCCACTTT
CDR3aa: CASSLGGGSYNSPLHF

d_gene: -
j_gene: TRBJ2-7
v_gene: TRBV3-1/TRBV3-2
abundance: -
CDR3nt: TGTGCCAGCAGCCAACCCCTTATCAGCTACGAGCAGTACTTC
CDR3aa: CASSQPLISYEQYF

d_gene: TRBD1
j_gene: TRBJ1-5
v_gene: TRBV7-9
abundance: -
CDR3nt: TGTGCCAGCAGCTTGGCCACAGGGGACGGAAATCAGCCCCAGCATTTT
CDR3aa: CASSLATGDGNQPQHF

d_gene: TRBD1
j_gene: TRBJ1-3
v_gene: TRBV11-2
abundance: -
CDR3nt: TGTGCCAGCAGCATCAACCCTGACAGGGCTGGAAACACCATATATTTT
CDR3aa: CASSINPDRAGNTIYF

d_gene: -
j_gene: TRBJ2-1
v_gene: TRBV5-1
abundance: few
CDR3nt: TGCGCCAGCAGCTTCAGCACAGGGTACAATGAGCAGTTCTTC
CDR3aa: CASSFSTGYNEQFF

d_gene: -
j_gene: TRBJ2-2
v_gene: TRBV30
abundance: -
CDR3nt: TGTGCTCGGACTTCGGACAGCACGAACACCGGGGAGCTGTTTTTT
CDR3aa: CARTSDSTNTGELFF

d_gene: -
j_gene: TRBJ1-2
v_gene: TRBV27
abundance: -
CDR3nt: TGTGCCAGCAGTATCTACAGGGAGTTTTATGGCTACACCTTC
CDR3aa: CASSIYREFYGYTF

d_gene: -
j_gene: TRBJ1-6
v_gene: TRBV4-1
abundance: -
CDR3nt: TGCGCCAGCAGCCAAGATCCCAGGGTTAAGAATTCACCCCTCCACTTT
CDR3aa: CASSQDPRVKNSPLHF